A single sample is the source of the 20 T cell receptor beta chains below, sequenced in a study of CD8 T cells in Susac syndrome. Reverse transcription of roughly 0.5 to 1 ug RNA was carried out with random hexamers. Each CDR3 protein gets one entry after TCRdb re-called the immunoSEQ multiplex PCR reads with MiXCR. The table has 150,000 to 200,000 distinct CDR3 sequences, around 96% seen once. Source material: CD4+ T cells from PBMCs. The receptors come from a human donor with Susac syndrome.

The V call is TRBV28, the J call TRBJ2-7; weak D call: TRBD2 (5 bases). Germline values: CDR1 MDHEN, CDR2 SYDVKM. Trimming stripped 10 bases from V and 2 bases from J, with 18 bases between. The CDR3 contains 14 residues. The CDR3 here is CATLAGRWAYEQYF. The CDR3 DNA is TGTGCCACCCTCGCGGGTCGGTGGGCCTACGAGCAGTACTTC.

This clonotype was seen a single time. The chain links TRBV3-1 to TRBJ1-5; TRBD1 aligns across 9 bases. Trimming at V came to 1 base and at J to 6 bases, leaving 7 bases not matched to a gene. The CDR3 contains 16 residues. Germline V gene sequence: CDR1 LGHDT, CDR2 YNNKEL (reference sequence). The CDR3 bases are TGTGCCAGCAGCCAAGGAGGGACAGGGCTAGGTCAGCCCCAGCATTTT. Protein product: CASSQGGTGLGQPQHF.

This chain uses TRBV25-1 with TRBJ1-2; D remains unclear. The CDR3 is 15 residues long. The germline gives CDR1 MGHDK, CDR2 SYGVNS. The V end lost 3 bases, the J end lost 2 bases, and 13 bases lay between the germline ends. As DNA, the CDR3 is TGTGCCAGCAGTGAGTTTATGGAGGAGAACTATGGCTACACCTTC. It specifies CASSEFMEENYGYTF.

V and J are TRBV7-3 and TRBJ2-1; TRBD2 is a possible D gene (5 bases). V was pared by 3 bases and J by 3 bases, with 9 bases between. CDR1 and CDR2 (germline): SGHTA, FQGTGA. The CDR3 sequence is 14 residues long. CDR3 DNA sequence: TGTGCCAGCAGCTTTTCGAGGGACTACAATGAGCAGTTCTTC. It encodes CASSFSRDYNEQFF.

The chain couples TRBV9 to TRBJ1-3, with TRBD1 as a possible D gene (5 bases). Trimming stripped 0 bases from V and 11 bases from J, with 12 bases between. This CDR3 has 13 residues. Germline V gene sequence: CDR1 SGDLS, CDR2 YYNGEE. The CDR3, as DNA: TGTGCCAGCAGCGTAGCTTTTGGGGGAGCCATATATTTT. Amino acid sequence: CASSVAFGGAIYF.

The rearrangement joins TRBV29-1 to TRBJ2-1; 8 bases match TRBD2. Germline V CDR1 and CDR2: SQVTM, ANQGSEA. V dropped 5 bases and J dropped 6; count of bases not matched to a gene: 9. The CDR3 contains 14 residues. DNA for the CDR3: TGCAGCGTTTCAGGAGCGGGAGTGACCAATGAGCAGTTCTTC. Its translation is CSVSGAGVTNEQFF.

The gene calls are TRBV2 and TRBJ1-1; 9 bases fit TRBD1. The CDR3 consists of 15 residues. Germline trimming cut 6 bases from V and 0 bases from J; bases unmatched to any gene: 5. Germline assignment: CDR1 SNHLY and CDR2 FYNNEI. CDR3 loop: CASSTRDRVNTEAFF. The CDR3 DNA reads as TGTGCCAGCAGCACACGGGACAGGGTGAACACTGAAGCTTTCTTT.

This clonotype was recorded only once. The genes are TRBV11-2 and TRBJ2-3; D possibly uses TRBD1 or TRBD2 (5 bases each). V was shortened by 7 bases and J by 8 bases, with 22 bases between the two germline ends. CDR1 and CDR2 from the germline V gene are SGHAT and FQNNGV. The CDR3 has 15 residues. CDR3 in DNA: TGTGCCAGCACCGGGTGGGACGCGGGCCGGGGTACGCAGTATTTT. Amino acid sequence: CASTGWDAGRGTQYF.

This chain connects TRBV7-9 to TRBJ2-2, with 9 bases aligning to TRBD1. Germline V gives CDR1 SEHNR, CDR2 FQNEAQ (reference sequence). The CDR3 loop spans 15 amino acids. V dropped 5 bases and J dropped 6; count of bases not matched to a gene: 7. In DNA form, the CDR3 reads TGTGCCAGCAGCCCCTCGGACAGGGGATCCGGGGAGCTGTTTTTT. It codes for CASSPSDRGSGELFF.

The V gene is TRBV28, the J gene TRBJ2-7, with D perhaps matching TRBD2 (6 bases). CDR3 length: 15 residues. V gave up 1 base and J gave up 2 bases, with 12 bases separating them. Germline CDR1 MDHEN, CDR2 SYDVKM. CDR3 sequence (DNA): TGTGCCAGCAGTTTATCCCGTAGCGGCCCCTACGAGCAGTACGTC. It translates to CASSLSRSGPYEQYV.

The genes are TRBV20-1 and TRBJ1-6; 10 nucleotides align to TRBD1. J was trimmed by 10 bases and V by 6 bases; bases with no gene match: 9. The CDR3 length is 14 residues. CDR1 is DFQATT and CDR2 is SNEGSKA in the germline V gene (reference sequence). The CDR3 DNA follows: TGCAGTGCCAGCATCGGGACAGGGGACTCACCCCTCCACTTT. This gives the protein CSASIGTGDSPLHF.

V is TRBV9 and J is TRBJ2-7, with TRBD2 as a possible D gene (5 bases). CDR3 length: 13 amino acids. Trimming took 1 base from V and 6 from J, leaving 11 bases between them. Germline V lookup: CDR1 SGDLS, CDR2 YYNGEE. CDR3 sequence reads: CASSVSPSGEQYF. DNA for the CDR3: TGTGCCAGCAGCGTAAGCCCCAGCGGCGAGCAGTACTTC.

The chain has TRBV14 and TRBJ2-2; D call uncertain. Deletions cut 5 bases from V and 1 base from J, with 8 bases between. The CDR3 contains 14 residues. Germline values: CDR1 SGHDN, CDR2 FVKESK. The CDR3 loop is CASSTRLNTGELFF. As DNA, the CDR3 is TGTGCCAGCAGCACCCGACTGAACACCGGGGAGCTGTTTTTT.

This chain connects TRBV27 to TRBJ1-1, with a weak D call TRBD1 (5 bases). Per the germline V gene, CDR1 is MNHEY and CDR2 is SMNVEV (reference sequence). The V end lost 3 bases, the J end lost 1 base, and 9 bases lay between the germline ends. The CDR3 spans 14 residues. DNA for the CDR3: TGTGCCAGCAGTTTTCTTGGGGGGAACACTGAAGCTTTCTTT. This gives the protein CASSFLGGNTEAFF.

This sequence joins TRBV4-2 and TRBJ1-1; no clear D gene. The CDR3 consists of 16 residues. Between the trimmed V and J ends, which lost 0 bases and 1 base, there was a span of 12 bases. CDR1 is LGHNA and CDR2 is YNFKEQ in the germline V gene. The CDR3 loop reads CASSQEAGTGNTEAFF. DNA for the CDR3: TGTGCCAGCAGCCAAGAGGCAGGCACCGGGAACACTGAAGCTTTCTTT.

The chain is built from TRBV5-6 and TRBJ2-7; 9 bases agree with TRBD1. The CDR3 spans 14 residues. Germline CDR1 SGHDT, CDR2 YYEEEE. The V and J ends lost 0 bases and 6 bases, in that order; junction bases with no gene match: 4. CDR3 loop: CASSLEDRGAEQYF. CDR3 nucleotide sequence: TGTGCCAGCAGCTTGGAGGACAGGGGTGCCGAGCAGTACTTC.

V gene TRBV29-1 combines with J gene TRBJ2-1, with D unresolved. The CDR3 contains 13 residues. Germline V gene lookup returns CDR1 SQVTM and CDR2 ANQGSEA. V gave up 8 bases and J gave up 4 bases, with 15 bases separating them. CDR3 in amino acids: CSSRMAKYNEQFF. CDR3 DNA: TGCAGCTCCCGGATGGCTAAATACAATGAGCAGTTCTTC.

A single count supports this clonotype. The CDR3: CASSLWTTYEAFF. The CDR3 DNA is TGTGCCAGCAGCTTGTGGACGACCTATGAAGCTTTCTTT. The chain is built from TRBV5-6 and TRBJ1-1; no clear D gene. The CDR3 is made up of 13 amino acids. The ends were cut back, 1 base at V and 7 bases at J, with 11 bases in the middle. From germline, CDR1 is SGHDT and CDR2 YYEEEE.

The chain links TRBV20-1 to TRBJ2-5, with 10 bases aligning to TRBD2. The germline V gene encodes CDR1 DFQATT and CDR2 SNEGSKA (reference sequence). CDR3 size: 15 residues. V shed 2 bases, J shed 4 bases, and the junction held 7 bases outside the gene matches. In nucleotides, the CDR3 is TGCAGTGCTAGATTACTAGCGGGGAGTACAGAGACCCAGTACTTC. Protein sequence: CSARLLAGSTETQYF.

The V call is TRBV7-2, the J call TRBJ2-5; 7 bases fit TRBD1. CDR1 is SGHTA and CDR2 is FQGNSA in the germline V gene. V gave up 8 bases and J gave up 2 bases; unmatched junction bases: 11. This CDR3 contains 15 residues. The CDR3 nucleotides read TGTGCCAGCGTCCGACAGGGCAACGCTCAAGAGACCCAGTACTTC. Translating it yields CASVRQGNAQETQYF. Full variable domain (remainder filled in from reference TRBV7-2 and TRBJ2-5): GAGVSQSPSNKVTEKGKDVELRCDPISGHTALYWYRQSLGQGLEFLIYFQGNSAPDKSGLPSDRFSAERTGGSVSTLTIQRTQQEDSAVYLCASVRQGNAQETQYFGPGTRLLVL.